This T cell receptor beta chain was obtained from a study of blood T cell repertoires in COVID-19. Study as a whole: Specimens from acute and convalescent COVID-19 originated in the United States, Italy and Spain.

The table came from immunoSEQ multiplex PCR; TCRdb's copy has only in-frame clones and leaves some out. Among roughly 400,000 clones listed, approximately 92% were seen once. Only a few counts were recorded for this clone. The CDR3 extends over 14 amino acids. Germline V lookup: CDR1 MNHEY, CDR2 SMNVEV (reference sequence). V was pared by 4 bases and J by 7 bases, with 13 bases between. Ages ranged from about 18 to 89 years, with residence in fewer than 25 US areas. Self-reported history from a screening survey and questionnaire set each donor's cohort. Cohort 3 donors counted as recovered after two negative PCRs, clearance, or resolved symptoms.

The sequencing input was PBMCs or T cells enriched from blood (not recorded which). V gene TRBV27 combines with J gene TRBJ2-2; D is unresolved. The sequence came from a young man who had recovered from COVID-19. CDR3 sequence (DNA): TGTGCCAGCAGTTCAGGTTGGGCCGACGGGGAGCTGTTTTTT. It codes for CASSSGWADGELFF.